The clone carrying this T cell receptor (beta chain) is a singleton in its sample. These data are taken from a study of shared clonotypes between healthy human individuals. The CDR3 is 11 amino acids. The germline V gene encodes CDR1 SGHRS and CDR2 YFSETQ. With 2 bases removed from V and 4 bases from J, the gap between germline ends came to 4 bases. TCRdb's copy holds only in-frame clones and misses some; the assay was immunoSEQ multiplex PCR. In the table there are around 700,000 clones, roughly 70% of which are singletons. What was sequenced was memory CD4+ T cells sorted from blood. This sample's subset: CD45RA-negative fraction. The source of this sequence is a woman aged 25 to 39 in good health. The chain uses TRBV5-1 and TRBJ2-7; unclear D gene. CDR3 nucleotide sequence: TGCGCCAGCAGCTTCCCATACGAGCAGTACTTC. Translating it yields CASSFPYEQYF.